The T cell receptor (beta chain) described here comes from a study of T-cell memory formation after mild COVID-19. The wider study: TCR clusters largely stayed donor specific.

TCRdb itself ran the 5' RACE reads through MiXCR, one entry per CDR3 protein. The data hold fewer than 200,000 distinct CDR3 sequences, with around a sixth observed a single time. This clonotype was counted between two and nine times. This CDR3 region has 13 residues. The V and J ends lost 5 bases and 3 bases respectively, with 11 bases between them. Germline V gene lookup returns CDR1 SGHTA and CDR2 FQGNSA. V and J are TRBV7-2 and TRBJ2-7; the D gene is possibly TRBD2 (5 bases). Sequencing input: PBMCs or a T cell subset sorted from them (not recorded which). The receptor comes from a man between 18 and 35 years old who had mild COVID-19 (a few samples of this study predate the infection). Cell type and time point are not known. The CDR3 DNA follows: TGTGCCAGCAGCCTAGGACTGATCTACGAGCAGTACTTC. It is translated as CASSLGLIYEQYF.